One TCR beta chain is described in this entry. Its antigen remains unidentified. Germline trimming cut 3 bases from V and 10 bases from J; bases unmatched to any gene: 9. CDR1 and CDR2 (germline): MNHEY, SMNVEV (reference sequence). The CDR3 contains 14 residues. This record belongs to a study of cytomegalovirus exposure and HLA in healthy donors. The overall study: The same platform as the roughly 670 first-cohort repertoires was used for the 95 to 150 validation repertoires, a later analysis reported.

Points from the study as a whole: In the 130 or so validation repertoires, about 95% of cluster scores exceeded 0, per a later analysis.

Generated by immunoSEQ multiplex PCR, the TCRdb table keeps only in-frame clones and is missing some. This table has roughly 250,000 clones, 86% appearing once. The TCR sequence derives from a woman aged 25-40 years in good health and CMV-seropositive. Sequencing was done on a sample of PBMCs. The chain joins TRBV27 to TRBJ2-1; 7 bases map to TRBD2. The CDR3 nucleotides are TGTGCCAGCAGTTTGGCTAGCGGAGTACTAGAGCAGTTCTTC. It translates to CASSLASGVLEQFF.